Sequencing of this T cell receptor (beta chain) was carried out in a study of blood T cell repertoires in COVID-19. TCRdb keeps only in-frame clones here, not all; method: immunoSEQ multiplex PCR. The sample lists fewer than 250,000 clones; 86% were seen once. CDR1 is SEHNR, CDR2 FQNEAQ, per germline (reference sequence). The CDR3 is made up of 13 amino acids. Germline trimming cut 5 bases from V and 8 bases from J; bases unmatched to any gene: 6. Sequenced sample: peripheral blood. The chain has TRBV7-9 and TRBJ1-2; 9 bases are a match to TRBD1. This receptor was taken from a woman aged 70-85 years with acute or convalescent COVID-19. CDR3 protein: CASSHGQGPGYTF. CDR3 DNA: TGTGCCAGCAGCCATGGACAGGGGCCAGGCTACACCTTC.